Below, one TCR beta chain is given with its context. The CDR3 spans 13 residues. Germline-derived CDR1 and CDR2 are SGDLS and YYNGEE. The junction had 1 base not matched to a gene; V was cut back by 7 bases and J by 0 bases. The data originate from a study of blood T cell repertoires in COVID-19. Some clones are missing from TCRdb's copy, which holds only in-frame ones; the method was immunoSEQ multiplex PCR. Here the sample spans 80,000 to 95,000 clones, around 80% being singletons. The J gene is TRBJ1-3, the V gene TRBV9; 7 bases map to TRBD1. The sequence was obtained from a woman over 75 with active or convalescent COVID-19. Sequenced material: peripheral blood. This CDR3 is CASGTDSGNTIYF. The CDR3 DNA reads TGTGCCAGCGGGACAGACTCTGGAAACACCATATATTTT.